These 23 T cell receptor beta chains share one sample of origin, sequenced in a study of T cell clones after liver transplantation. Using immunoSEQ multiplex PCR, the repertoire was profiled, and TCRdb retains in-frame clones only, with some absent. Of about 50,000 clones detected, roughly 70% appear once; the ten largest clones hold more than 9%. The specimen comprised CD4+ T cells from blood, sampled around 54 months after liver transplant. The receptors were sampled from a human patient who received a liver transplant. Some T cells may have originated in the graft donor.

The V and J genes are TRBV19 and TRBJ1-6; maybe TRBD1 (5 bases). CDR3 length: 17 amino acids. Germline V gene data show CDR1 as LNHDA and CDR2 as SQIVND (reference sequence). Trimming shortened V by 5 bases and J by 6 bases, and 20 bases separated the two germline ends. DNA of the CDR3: TGTGCCAGTAGTTCACCGGGGGATCCCACCGGTAATTCACCCCTCCACTTT. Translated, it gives CASSSPGDPTGNSPLHF.

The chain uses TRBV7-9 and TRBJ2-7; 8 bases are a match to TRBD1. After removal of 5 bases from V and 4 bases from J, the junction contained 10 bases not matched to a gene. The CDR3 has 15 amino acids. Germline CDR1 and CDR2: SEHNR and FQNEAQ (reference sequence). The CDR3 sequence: CASSPATGVAYEQYF. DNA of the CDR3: TGTGCCAGCAGCCCCGCGACAGGGGTTGCGTACGAGCAGTACTTC.

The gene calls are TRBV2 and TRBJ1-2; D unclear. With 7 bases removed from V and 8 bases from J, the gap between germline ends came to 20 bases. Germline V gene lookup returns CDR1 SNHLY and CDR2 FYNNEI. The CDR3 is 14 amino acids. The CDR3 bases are TGTGCCAGCAAGCCTCGGCGTCCTCCGAGCGGCTACACCTTC. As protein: CASKPRRPPSGYTF.

This CDR3 reads CAISELLSVAKNIQYF. DNA for the CDR3: TGTGCCATCAGTGAGTTGCTGTCGGTTGCCAAAAACATTCAGTACTTC. The chain employs TRBV10-3 and TRBJ2-4, with D unclear. The CDR3 consists of 16 residues. The V gene's germline CDR1 is ENHRY and CDR2 SYGVKD. Between the trimmed V and J ends, which lost 1 base and 1 base, there was a span of 11 bases.

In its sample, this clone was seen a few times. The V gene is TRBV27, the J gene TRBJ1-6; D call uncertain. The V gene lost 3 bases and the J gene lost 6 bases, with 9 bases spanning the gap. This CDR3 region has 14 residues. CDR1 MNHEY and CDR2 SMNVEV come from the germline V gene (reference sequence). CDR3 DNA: TGTGCCAGCAGTTTCCGTACCACTAATTCACCCCTCCACTTT. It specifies CASSFRTTNSPLHF.

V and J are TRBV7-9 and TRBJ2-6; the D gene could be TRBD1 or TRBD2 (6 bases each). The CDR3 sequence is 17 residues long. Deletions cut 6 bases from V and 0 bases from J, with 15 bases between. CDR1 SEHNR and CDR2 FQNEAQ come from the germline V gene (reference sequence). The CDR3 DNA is TGTGCCAGCAGTCCCGACGGGGGCTCCTCTGGGGCCAACGTCCTGACTTTC. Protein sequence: CASSPDGGSSGANVLTF.

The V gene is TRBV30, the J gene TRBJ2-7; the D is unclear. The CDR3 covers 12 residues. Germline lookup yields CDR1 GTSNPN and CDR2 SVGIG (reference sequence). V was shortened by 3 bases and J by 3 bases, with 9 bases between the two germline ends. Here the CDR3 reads CAWRDASYEQYF. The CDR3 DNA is TGTGCCTGGAGGGACGCCAGCTACGAGCAGTACTTC.

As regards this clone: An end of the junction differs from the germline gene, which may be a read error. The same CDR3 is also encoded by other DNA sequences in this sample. The CDR3 nucleotides are TGTGCCAGCAGTGAAAGAGCGGGGGGGCCCATTCAGTACTTT. Protein product: CASSERAGGPIQYF. The chain recombines TRBV2 with TRBJ2-4; 10 nucleotides match TRBD2. Germline V gives CDR1 SNHLY, CDR2 FYNNEI. This CDR3 has 14 amino acids.

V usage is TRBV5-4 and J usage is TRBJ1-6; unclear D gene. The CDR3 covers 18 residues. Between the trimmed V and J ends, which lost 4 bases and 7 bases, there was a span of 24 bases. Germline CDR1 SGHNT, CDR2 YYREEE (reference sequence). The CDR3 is CASSARGSPRKHNSPLHF. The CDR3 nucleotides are TGTGCCAGCAGCGCCCGAGGGTCCCCACGAAAGCACAATTCACCCCTCCACTTT.

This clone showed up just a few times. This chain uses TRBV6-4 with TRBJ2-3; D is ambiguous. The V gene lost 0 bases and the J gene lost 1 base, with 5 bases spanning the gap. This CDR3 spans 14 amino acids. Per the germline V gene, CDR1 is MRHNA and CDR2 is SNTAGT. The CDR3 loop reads CASSDSHGTDTQYF. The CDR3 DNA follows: TGTGCCAGCAGTGACTCCCACGGCACAGATACGCAGTATTTT.

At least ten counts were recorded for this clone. The CDR3 is CASSPPGARGNTIYF. In DNA, the CDR3 is TGTGCCAGCTCACCACCGGGGGCGCGAGGTAACACCATATATTTT. The rearrangement links TRBV18 to TRBJ1-3; TRBD1 is a possible D gene (6 bases). CDR3 length equals 15 residues. The ends were cut back, 0 bases at V and 7 bases at J, with 13 bases in the middle. Germline assignment: CDR1 KGHSH and CDR2 LQKENI.

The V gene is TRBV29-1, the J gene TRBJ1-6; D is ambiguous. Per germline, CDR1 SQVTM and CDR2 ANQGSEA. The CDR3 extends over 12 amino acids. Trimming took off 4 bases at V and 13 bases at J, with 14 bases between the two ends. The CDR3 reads CSVALLQGPLHF. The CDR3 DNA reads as TGCAGCGTTGCTCTCCTCCAAGGGCCCCTCCACTTT.

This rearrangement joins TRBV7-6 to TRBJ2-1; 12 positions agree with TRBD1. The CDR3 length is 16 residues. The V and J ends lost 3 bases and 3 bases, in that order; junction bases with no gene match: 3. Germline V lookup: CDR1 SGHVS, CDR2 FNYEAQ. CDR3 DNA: TGTGCCAGCAGCTTGGGGACAGGGGGCATCTACAATGAGCAGTTCTTC. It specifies CASSLGTGGIYNEQFF.

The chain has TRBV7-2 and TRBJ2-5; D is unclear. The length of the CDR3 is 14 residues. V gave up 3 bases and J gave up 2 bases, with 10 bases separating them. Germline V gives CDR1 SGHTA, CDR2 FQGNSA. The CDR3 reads CASSFSRSQETQYF. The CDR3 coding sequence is TGTGCCAGCAGCTTCTCGCGGAGTCAAGAGACCCAGTACTTC.

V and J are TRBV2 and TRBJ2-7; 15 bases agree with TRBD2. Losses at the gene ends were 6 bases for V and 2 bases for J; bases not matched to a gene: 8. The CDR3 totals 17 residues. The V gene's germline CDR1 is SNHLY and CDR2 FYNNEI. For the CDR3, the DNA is TGTGCCAGCAGAGGTTCGGGACTAGCGGGGGGCACCTACGAGCAGTACTTC. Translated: CASRGSGLAGGTYEQYF.

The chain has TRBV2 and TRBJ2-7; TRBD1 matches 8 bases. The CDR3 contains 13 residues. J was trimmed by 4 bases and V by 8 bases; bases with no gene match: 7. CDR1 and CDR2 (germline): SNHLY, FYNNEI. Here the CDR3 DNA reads TGTGCCAGCTCGCAGGGGGCGAGGTACGAGCAGTACTTC. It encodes CASSQGARYEQYF.

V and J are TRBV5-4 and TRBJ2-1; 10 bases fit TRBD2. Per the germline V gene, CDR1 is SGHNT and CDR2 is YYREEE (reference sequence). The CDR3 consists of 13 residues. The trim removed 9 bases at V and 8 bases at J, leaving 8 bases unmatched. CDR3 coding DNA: TGTGCCACCACTGGGGGGACTAGCGATGAGCAGTTCTTC. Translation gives CATTGGTSDEQFF.

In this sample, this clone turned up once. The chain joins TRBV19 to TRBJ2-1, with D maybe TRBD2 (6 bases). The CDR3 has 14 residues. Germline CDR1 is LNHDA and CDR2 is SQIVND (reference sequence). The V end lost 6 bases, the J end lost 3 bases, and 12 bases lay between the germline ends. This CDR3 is CASRGLADYNEQFF. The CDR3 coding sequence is TGTGCCAGTAGGGGACTGGCGGACTACAATGAGCAGTTCTTC.

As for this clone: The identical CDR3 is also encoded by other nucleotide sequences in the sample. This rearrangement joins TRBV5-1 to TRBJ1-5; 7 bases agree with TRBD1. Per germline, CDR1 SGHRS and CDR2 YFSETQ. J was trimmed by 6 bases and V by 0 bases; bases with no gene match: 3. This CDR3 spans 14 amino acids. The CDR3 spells CASSLGQGGQPQHF. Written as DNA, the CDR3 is TGCGCCAGCAGCTTGGGACAGGGCGGTCAGCCCCAGCATTTT.

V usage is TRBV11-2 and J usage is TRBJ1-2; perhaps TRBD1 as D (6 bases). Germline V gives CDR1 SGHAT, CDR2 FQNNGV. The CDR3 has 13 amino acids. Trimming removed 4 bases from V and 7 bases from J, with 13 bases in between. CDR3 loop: CASSYTGNPGYTF. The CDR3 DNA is TGTGCCAGCAGCTATACAGGGAACCCTGGCTACACCTTC.

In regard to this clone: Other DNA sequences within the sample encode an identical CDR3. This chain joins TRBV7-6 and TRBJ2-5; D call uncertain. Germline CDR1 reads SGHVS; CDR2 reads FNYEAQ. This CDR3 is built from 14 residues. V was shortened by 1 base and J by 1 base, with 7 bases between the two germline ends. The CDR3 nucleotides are TGTGCCAGCAGCTTAGGTCAGGCCCAAGAGACCCAGTACTTC. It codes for CASSLGQAQETQYF.

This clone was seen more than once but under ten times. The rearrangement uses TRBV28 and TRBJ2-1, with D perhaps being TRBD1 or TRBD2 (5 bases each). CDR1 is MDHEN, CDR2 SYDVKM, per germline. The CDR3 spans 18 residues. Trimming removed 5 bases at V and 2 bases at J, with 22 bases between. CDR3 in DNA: TGTGCCAGCAGTAATTTCGGGACCGCCCTAGACGCCTACAATGAGCAGTTCTTC. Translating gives CASSNFGTALDAYNEQFF.

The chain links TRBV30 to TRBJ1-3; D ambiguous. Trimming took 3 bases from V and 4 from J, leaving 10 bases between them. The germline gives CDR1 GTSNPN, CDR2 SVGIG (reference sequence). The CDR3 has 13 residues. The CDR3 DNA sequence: TGTGCCTGGAGAAAGAAACAGGGAAACACCATATATTTT. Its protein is CAWRKKQGNTIYF.